These 25 T cell receptor beta chains were sequenced from one sample in a study of early T cells in non-severe SARS-CoV-2 infection. TCRdb redid the calling of the 5' RACE reads with MiXCR, one entry per CDR3 protein. Of approximately 71,000 distinct CDR3 sequences listed, 12% are singletons. Sequenced material: whole blood. The source of these receptors is an adult who was a healthcare worker with PCR-confirmed SARS-CoV-2 infection or an uninfected control (not recorded which).

There are many counts of this clonotype. This chain uses TRBV6-1 with TRBJ1-2; D not resolved. This CDR3 is built from 14 residues. Germline V CDR1 and CDR2: MNHNS, SASEGT. Between the trimmed V and J ends, which lost 4 bases and 4 bases, there was a span of 13 bases. CDR3 DNA: TGTGCCAGCAGTGTTCTTTCCTTCTTCTATGGCTACACCTTC. This sequence encodes CASSVLSFFYGYTF.

This clonotype was seen at least ten times. The gene calls are TRBV10-1 and TRBJ2-7; D may correspond to TRBD1 or TRBD2 (5 bases each). The CDR3 is made up of 14 amino acids. V shed 10 bases and J shed 1 base, with 17 bases lying between them. CDR1 is WNHNN and CDR2 is SYGVQD in the germline V gene (reference sequence). As DNA, the CDR3 is TGCGCCACCGCCCCGGGACCGCGGTCCTACGAGCAGTACTTC. Protein sequence: CATAPGPRSYEQYF.

The rearrangement uses TRBV19 and TRBJ1-5; 8 bases agree with TRBD1. Germline V gene sequence: CDR1 LNHDA, CDR2 SQIVND (reference sequence). The CDR3 covers 15 residues. V dropped 8 bases and J dropped 0; count of bases not matched to a gene: 6. CDR3 protein: CASPGQGYSNQPQHF. In nucleotides, the CDR3 is TGTGCCAGTCCTGGACAGGGCTATAGCAATCAGCCCCAGCATTTT.

This clonotype has ten or more counts. The gene calls are TRBV6-6 and TRBJ2-7, with D perhaps TRBD1 (5 bases). The CDR3 extends over 15 amino acids. Germline V lookup: CDR1 MNHNY, CDR2 SVGAGI (reference sequence). V dropped 2 bases and J dropped 0 bases, with 11 bases sitting between them. For the CDR3, the DNA is TGTGCCAGCAGTTACGACAGTTCGAGCTCCTACGAGCAGTACTTC. Translated, it gives CASSYDSSSSYEQYF.

This clonotype has at least ten counts. The chain joins TRBV7-8 to TRBJ2-2; D tentatively reads TRBD1 or TRBD2 (5 bases each). Germline CDR1 reads SGHVS; CDR2 reads FQNEAQ. This CDR3 is 15 amino acids long. Trimming stripped 2 bases from V and 6 bases from J, with 13 bases between. The CDR3 region is CASSLSTGGSGELFF. The CDR3 region has the DNA TGTGCCAGCAGCTTAAGTACAGGCGGGTCCGGGGAGCTGTTTTTT.

The chain is built from TRBV29-1 and TRBJ2-3; the D is unclear. The CDR3 is 14 amino acids. Trimming took off 3 bases at V and 0 bases at J, with 10 bases between the two ends. Germline-derived CDR1 and CDR2 are SQVTM and ANQGSEA. The CDR3 DNA follows: TGCAGCGTTGAGCTTATTGGCAGCACAGATACGCAGTATTTT. Encoded protein: CSVELIGSTDTQYF.

In its sample, this clonotype was seen a few times. The chain has TRBV10-3 and TRBJ2-1, with D tentatively TRBD1 (5 bases). The CDR3 consists of 15 residues. Germline V gene lookup returns CDR1 ENHRY and CDR2 SYGVKD. Trimming stripped 4 bases from V and 6 bases from J, with 16 bases between. The DNA of the CDR3 is TGTGCCATCAGTGGCTCAGGGCGAATCACCAATGAGCAGTTCTTC. This encodes CAISGSGRITNEQFF.

The sample holds many counts of this clonotype. J is TRBJ2-3 and V is TRBV6-6; D remains unclear. Germline-derived CDR1 and CDR2 are MNHNY and SVGAGI (reference sequence). This CDR3 region has 17 residues. V was shortened by 2 bases and J by 3 bases, with 18 bases between the two germline ends. CDR3 region: CASSYASFPAGTDTQYF. In DNA, the CDR3 is TGTGCCAGCAGTTACGCCTCATTTCCCGCCGGGACAGATACGCAGTATTTT.

This clonotype was counted ten times or more. The chain has TRBV20-1 and TRBJ1-6, with D possibly TRBD1 on 5 matching bases. Looked up from germline, CDR1 is DFQATT and CDR2 is SNEGSKA (reference sequence). This CDR3 spans 15 amino acids. V dropped 0 bases and J dropped 7 bases, with 13 bases sitting between them. The DNA of the CDR3 is TGCAGTGCTAGAGAGAGACAGCTGGGGAATTCACCCCTCCACTTT. Its translation: CSARERQLGNSPLHF.

This chain uses TRBV6-5 with TRBJ2-7; possibly TRBD2 for D (5 bases). Per the germline V gene, CDR1 is MNHEY and CDR2 is SVGAGI. The CDR3 covers 15 residues. Trimming shortened V by 6 bases and J by 6 bases, and 21 bases separated the two germline ends. The CDR3 DNA reads TGTGCCAGCAGCCCCGCGGGCGCTAGCATGGGCGAGCAGTACTTC. Its protein is CASSPAGASMGEQYF.

V usage is TRBV4-3 and J usage is TRBJ2-3; possible D gene TRBD2, 6 bases. V lost 2 bases and J lost 11, with 17 bases in between. The CDR3 loop spans 14 amino acids. Germline CDR1 and CDR2: LGHNA and YSLEER. The CDR3 sequence: CASSQRWEVREQYF. In nucleotides, the CDR3 is TGCGCCAGCAGCCAAAGATGGGAGGTTCGGGAGCAGTATTTT.

This clonotype was counted at least ten times. Its ends do not fully match the called genes, so a read error is possible. The chain is built from TRBV12-3 or TRBV12-4 and TRBJ1-6, with D uncertain. The CDR3 runs 12 residues. The CDR3 reads CASSLGNSPLHF. The CDR3 DNA is TGCGCCAGCAGCTTAGGGAATTCACCCCTCCACTTT.

This clonotype was seen many times. The chain combines TRBV29-1 with TRBJ1-5; D might be TRBD1 (5 bases). CDR3 length equals 13 residues. Germline CDR1 and CDR2: SQVTM and ANQGSEA. Trimming removed 5 bases from V and 1 base from J, with 9 bases in between. CDR3 DNA sequence: TGCAGCGTTTTACCAGGGAGCAATCAGCCCCAGCATTTT. Translation gives CSVLPGSNQPQHF.

The J gene is TRBJ1-1, the V gene TRBV6-5; TRBD1 might be the D (5 bases). The CDR3 has 14 residues. Germline V gene data show CDR1 as MNHEY and CDR2 as SVGAGI. Trimming took off 5 bases at V and 1 base at J, with 11 bases between the two ends. The CDR3 protein is CASSLQGRNTEAFF. The DNA of the CDR3 is TGTGCCAGCAGTCTTCAGGGTAGGAACACTGAAGCTTTCTTT.

The V gene is TRBV25-1, the J gene TRBJ2-5; 9 bases agree with TRBD1. V shed 1 base, J shed 5 bases, and the junction held 2 bases outside the gene matches. Germline values: CDR1 MGHDK, CDR2 SYGVNS. This CDR3 has 14 amino acids. The CDR3 nucleotides read TGTGCCAGCAGTGAATCGGGGACAGGGGAGACCCAGTACTTC. This gives the protein CASSESGTGETQYF.

The table lists this clonotype with many counts. The genes are TRBV18 and TRBJ2-7, with 9 bases lining up with TRBD1. V was clipped by 6 bases and J by 4 bases; unmatched bases: 10. The CDR3 has 15 residues. Germline assignment: CDR1 KGHSH and CDR2 LQKENI. CDR3 in amino acids: CASSPTGTGLYEQYF. The CDR3 nucleotides are TGTGCCAGCTCCCCCACGGGGACAGGGCTATACGAGCAGTACTTC.

In this sample, this clonotype turned up a few times. V gene TRBV27 combines with J gene TRBJ1-1; no firm D call. Germline-derived CDR1 and CDR2 are MNHEY and SMNVEV (reference sequence). The V end was cut by 4 bases, the J end by 6 bases, with 12 bases between. CDR3 length: 13 amino acids. CDR3 sequence: CASSYGGAAEAFF. CDR3 in DNA: TGTGCCAGCAGTTATGGAGGCGCGGCTGAAGCTTTCTTT.

This chain connects TRBV12-3 or TRBV12-4 to TRBJ1-1, with a possible D match to TRBD1 (6 bases). V was cut by 6 bases and J by 7 bases, with 9 bases left in between. The CDR3 consists of 11 residues. The CDR3 region is CASREDSEAFF. DNA of the CDR3: TGTGCCAGCAGGGAGGACAGTGAAGCTTTCTTT.

This clonotype was detected a few times. The chain recombines TRBV11-2 with TRBJ2-7; 8 nucleotides agree with TRBD2. CDR3 length: 15 residues. In germline, CDR1 is SGHAT, CDR2 FQNNGV. The trim removed 7 bases at V and 3 bases at J, leaving 11 bases unmatched. CDR3 nucleotide sequence: TGTGCCAGCACCCTCGCCGGGACTAGAGACTACGAGCAGTACTTC. It yields the protein CASTLAGTRDYEQYF.

This clonotype was found a few times. The rearrangement links TRBV11-2 to TRBJ2-3; D call uncertain. The CDR3 covers 14 residues. Per the germline V gene, CDR1 is SGHAT and CDR2 is FQNNGV. V lost 1 base to trimming and J lost 2 bases, with 7 bases between them. CDR3 amino acids: CASSLVEITDTQYF. CDR3 DNA sequence: TGTGCCAGCAGCTTAGTTGAAATCACAGATACGCAGTATTTT.

CDR3 region: CASSSFWGYTF. CDR3 nucleotide sequence: TGTGCCAGCAGTTCCTTTTGGGGCTACACCTTC. The rearrangement joins TRBV6-6 to TRBJ1-2; no firm D call. V was pared by 4 bases and J by 8 bases, with 8 bases between. The CDR3 sequence is 11 residues long. The germline V gene has CDR1 MNHNY and CDR2 SVGAGI (reference sequence).

The chain links TRBV11-2 to TRBJ2-7; no definite D call. This CDR3 spans 14 amino acids. Germline-derived CDR1 and CDR2 are SGHAT and FQNNGV. V was cut by 0 bases and J by 4 bases, with 10 bases left in between. CDR3 in DNA: TGTGCCAGCAGCTTAGAAGTGGGCACTTACGAGCAGTACTTC. It specifies CASSLEVGTYEQYF.

This clonotype has ten or more counts. The chain uses TRBV6-1 and TRBJ2-1; TRBD1 is a possible D gene (6 bases). The CDR3 runs to 17 residues. Trimming stripped 2 bases from V and 8 bases from J, with 22 bases between. Germline V lookup: CDR1 MNHNS, CDR2 SASEGT. The CDR3 DNA sequence: TGTGCCAGCAGTGAAACAGGGATGTTTCGAGTTAGCGATGAGCAGTTCTTC. It yields the protein CASSETGMFRVSDEQFF.

The sample holds a few counts of this clonotype. V gene TRBV10-1 combines with J gene TRBJ2-7; TRBD1 aligns across 9 bases. The germline gives CDR1 WNHNN, CDR2 SYGVQD (reference sequence). V gave up 3 bases and J gave up 5 bases; unmatched junction bases: 5. The CDR3 runs 14 residues. The DNA of the CDR3 is TGCGCCAGCAGTGAAGCGGGACAGGGCCACGAGCAGTACTTC. Translating it yields CASSEAGQGHEQYF.

This clonotype was observed many times. The genes are TRBV18 and TRBJ1-2; D not resolved. Germline CDR1 KGHSH, CDR2 LQKENI. The CDR3 is 12 amino acids. The germline V and J ends were trimmed by 3 bases and 1 base, with 3 bases remaining between them. The CDR3 sequence: CASSPDNYGYTF. CDR3 DNA sequence: TGTGCCAGCTCACCGGATAACTATGGCTACACCTTC. Full variable domain (outside the CDR3, taken from reference TRBV18 and TRBJ1-2): NAGVMQNPRHLVRRRGQEARLRCSPMKGHSHVYWYRQLPEEGLKFMVYLQKENIIDESGMPKERFSAEFPKEGPSILRIQQVVRGDSAAYFCASSPDNYGYTFGSGTRLTVV.